The present T cell receptor (beta chain) was sequenced within a study of blood T cell repertoires in COVID-19. Study summary: The samples span acute and convalescent COVID-19 from the United States, Italy and Spain. PBMCs, B-cell-depleted T cells, or T cells were the source of the cDNA or gDNA that made up the material.

Authors' methods: Scientists estimated how many nucleated cells there were by amplifying reference gene primers. The method was immunoSEQ multiplex PCR; TCRdb's version includes in-frame clones alone and lacks a portion of them. D and trimming come from the DNA, and the V and J calls and clone size come from that table. The sample lists 160,000 or so clones, roughly nine tenths seen once, with approximately 2.8% in the top ten. The V end lost 10 bases, the J end lost 2 bases, and 17 bases lay between the germline ends. CDR1 and CDR2 (germline): ENHRY, SYGVKD. The CDR3 runs to 14 residues. The chain carries TRBV10-3 and TRBJ2-5; maybe TRBD2 (5 bases). The source material was peripheral blood. The sequence was collected from a man in his fifties or sixties with acute or convalescent COVID-19. The CDR3 region has the DNA TGTGCCACCTCTCAGCGGTCGATTCAAGAGACCCAGTACTTC. Translated, it gives CATSQRSIQETQYF.